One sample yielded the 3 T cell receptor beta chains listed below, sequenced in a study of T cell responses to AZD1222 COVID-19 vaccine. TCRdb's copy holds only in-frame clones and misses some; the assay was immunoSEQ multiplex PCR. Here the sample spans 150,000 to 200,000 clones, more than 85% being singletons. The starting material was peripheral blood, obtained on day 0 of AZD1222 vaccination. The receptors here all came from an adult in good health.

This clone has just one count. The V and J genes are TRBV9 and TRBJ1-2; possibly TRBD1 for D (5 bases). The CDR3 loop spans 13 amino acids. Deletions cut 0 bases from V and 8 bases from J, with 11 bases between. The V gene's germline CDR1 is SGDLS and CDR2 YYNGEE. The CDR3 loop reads CASSVVEGSGYTF. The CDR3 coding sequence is TGTGCCAGCAGCGTAGTTGAGGGGTCCGGCTACACCTTC.

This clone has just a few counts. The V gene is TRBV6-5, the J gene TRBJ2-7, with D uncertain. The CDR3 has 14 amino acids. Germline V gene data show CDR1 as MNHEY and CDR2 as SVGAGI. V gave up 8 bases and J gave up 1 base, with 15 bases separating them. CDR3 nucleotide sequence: TGTGCCAGCCTCCCCCGATTCACGTCCTACGAGCAGTACTTC. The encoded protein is CASLPRFTSYEQYF.

The CDR3 DNA reads as TGTGCCAGCAGTGCATTGGAGATCGGGGAGCTGTTTTTT. This sequence encodes CASSALEIGELFF. This chain links TRBV11-1 with TRBJ2-2; D remains unclear. Deletions cut 6 bases from V and 7 bases from J, with 12 bases between. The CDR3 contains 13 residues. The germline CDR1 and CDR2 sequences are SGHAT and FQDESV (reference sequence). Full variable domain (rest looked up from reference TRBV11-1 and TRBJ2-2): EAEVAQSPRYKITEKSQAVAFWCDPISGHATLYWYRQILGQGPELLVQFQDESVVDDSQLPKDRFSAERLKGVDSTLKIQPAELGDSAMYLCASSALEIGELFFGEGSRLTVL.